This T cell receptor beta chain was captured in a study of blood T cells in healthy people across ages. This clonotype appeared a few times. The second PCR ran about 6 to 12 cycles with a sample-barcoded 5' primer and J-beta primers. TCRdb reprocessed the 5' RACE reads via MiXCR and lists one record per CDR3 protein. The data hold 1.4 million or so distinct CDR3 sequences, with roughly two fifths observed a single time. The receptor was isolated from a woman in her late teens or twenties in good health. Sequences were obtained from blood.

The CDR3 coding sequence is TGTGCCAGCAGTCTATCCCCCACCTATGGCTACACCTTC. Encoded protein: CASSLSPTYGYTF. This chain connects TRBV28 to TRBJ1-2, with D unresolved. V lost 5 bases to trimming and J lost 4 bases, with 11 bases between them. The CDR3 is made up of 13 amino acids. Per germline, CDR1 MDHEN and CDR2 SYDVKM.